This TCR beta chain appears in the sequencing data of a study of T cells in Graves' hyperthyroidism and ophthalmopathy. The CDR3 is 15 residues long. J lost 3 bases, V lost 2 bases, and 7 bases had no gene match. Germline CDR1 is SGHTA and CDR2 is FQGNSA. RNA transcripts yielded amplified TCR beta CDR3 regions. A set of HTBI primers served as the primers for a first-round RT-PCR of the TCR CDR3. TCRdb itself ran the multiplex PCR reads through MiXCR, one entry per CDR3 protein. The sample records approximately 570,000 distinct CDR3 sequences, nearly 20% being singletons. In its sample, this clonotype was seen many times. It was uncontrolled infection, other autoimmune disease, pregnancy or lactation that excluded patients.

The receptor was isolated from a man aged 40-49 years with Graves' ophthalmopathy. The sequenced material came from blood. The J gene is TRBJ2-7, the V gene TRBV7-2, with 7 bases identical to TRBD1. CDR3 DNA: TGTGCCAGCAGCTTAAAAAGTACAGGGGTCTACGAGCAGTACTTC. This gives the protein CASSLKSTGVYEQYF. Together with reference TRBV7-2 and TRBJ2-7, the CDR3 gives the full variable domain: GAGVSQSPSNKVTEKGKDVELRCDPISGHTALYWYRQSLGQGLEFLIYFQGNSAPDKSGLPSDRFSAERTGGSVSTLTIQRTQQEDSAVYLCASSLKSTGVYEQYFGPGTRLTVT.